Detailed here is one TCR beta chain. The germline V gene has CDR1 SNHLY and CDR2 FYNNEI. The CDR3 is 15 residues long. V trimming: 6 bases; J trimming: 2 bases; junction bases outside the gene matches: 8. This entry comes from a study of blood T cell repertoires in COVID-19. Produced via immunoSEQ multiplex PCR; TCRdb's table is partial and in-frame only. The sample gives fewer than 150,000 clones, roughly 84% of which show up once; over 7% is in the top ten. The clonotype comes from a human donor in a cohort sampled during active COVID-19. J is TRBJ2-3 and V is TRBV2; 7 nucleotides line up with TRBD1. The sequenced sample was peripheral blood. CDR3 sequence reads: CASRPTGQLTDTQYF. CDR3 bases: TGTGCCAGCAGACCAACGGGACAGCTCACAGATACGCAGTATTTT.